The clone carrying this TCR beta chain has a count of ten or more. Its specificity is not known. These data are taken from a study of T cells in Graves' hyperthyroidism and ophthalmopathy. Trimming took off 2 bases at V and 8 bases at J, with 10 bases between the two ends. The CDR3 sequence is 12 residues long. CDR1 is GTSNPN and CDR2 is SVGIG in the germline V gene (reference sequence). RNA transcripts yielded amplified TCR beta CDR3 regions. HTBI primers were the set used in a first-round RT-PCR of the TCR CDR3. TCRdb called the multiplex PCR reads again in MiXCR, with one record for every CDR3 protein. The repertoire holds under 400,000 distinct CDR3 sequences, with approximately 13% as singletons. Study results and limitations: Clonotypes that were expanded in thyroid above 0.001 mostly appeared in blood too.

This receptor was taken from a woman aged 60-75 years with Graves' hyperthyroidism. The chain joins TRBV30 to TRBJ2-1; no reliable D call. The sample consisted of blood. The CDR3 spells CAWSRIVDEQFF. The CDR3 DNA reads TGTGCCTGGAGTAGAATCGTCGATGAGCAGTTCTTC.